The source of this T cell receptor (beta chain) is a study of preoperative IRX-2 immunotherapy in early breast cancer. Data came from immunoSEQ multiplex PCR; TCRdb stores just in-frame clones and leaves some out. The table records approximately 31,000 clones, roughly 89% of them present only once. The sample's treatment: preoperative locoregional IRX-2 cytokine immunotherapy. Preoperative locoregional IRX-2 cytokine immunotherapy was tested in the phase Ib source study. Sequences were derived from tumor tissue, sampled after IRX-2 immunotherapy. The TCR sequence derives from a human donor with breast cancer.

The CDR3 nucleotides are TGTGCCAGTAGTATACCCCTCAGACAGGGGACGACTACTAACTATGGCTACACCTTC. Protein sequence: CASSIPLRQGTTTNYGYTF. The chain couples TRBV19 to TRBJ1-2; 8 nucleotides line up with TRBD1. V lost 2 bases to trimming and J lost 0 bases; unmatched junction nucleotides: 14. The CDR3 has 19 residues. Per the germline V gene, CDR1 is LNHDA and CDR2 is SQIVND (reference sequence).